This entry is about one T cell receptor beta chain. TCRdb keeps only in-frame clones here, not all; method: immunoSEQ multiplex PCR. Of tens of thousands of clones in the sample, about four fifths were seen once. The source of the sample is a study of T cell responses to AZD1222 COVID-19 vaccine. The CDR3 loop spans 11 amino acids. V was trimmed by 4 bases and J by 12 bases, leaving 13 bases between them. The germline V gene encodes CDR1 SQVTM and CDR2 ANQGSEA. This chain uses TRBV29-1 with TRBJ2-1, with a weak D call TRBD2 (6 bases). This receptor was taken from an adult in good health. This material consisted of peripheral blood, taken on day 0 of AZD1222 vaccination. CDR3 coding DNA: TGCAGCGTTGGGACTATCCAGATGCAGTTCTTC. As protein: CSVGTIQMQFF.